The present T cell receptor (beta chain) was sequenced within a study of beta chain features in type 1 diabetes. Points from the study as a whole: There was a possibility that cDNA sequencing over-represented cells with high TCR expression. TCRB CDR3s from Type 1 diabetes patients were moderately but significantly shorter in all four CD4+ subsets.

Details on this clone: Antigen specificity is unknown.

Reverse transcription of all isolated RNA meant that expressed TCRB transcripts were sequenced. The table came from immunoSEQ multiplex PCR; TCRdb's copy has only in-frame clones and leaves some out. The data show 350,000 to 400,000 clones, around 13% seen once. Germline-derived CDR1 and CDR2 are SEHNR and FQNEAQ (reference sequence). The ends were cut back, 1 base at V and 6 bases at J, with 7 bases in the middle. This CDR3 contains 12 residues. Donors contributed one heparinised blood draw apiece, averaging roughly 0.12 L. Input material: naive CD4+ T cells from blood. The receptor's source is a woman aged 18-30 years with type 1 diabetes. This rearrangement joins TRBV7-9 to TRBJ2-7; D possibly corresponds to TRBD1 (5 bases). CDR3 loop: CASSLGGGEQYF. As DNA, the CDR3 is TGTGCCAGCAGCTTAGGGGGCGGCGAGCAGTACTTC.